Listed below are T cell receptor beta chains from one sample, sequenced in a study of T cells after yellow fever vaccination. TCRdb fed the 5' RACE reads into MiXCR, producing one record per CDR3 protein. Here the sample spans a few hundred thousand distinct CDR3 sequences, 17% being singletons. The sequenced sample was PBMCs, obtained 5 to 6 days after the first yellow fever vaccination. Receptors originate from a man younger than 35 who received the YFV17D yellow fever vaccine. Each CDR3 is given with its conserved first and last residue. A D gene is named only where the DNA matches it firmly. The size field is filled for only some rows; it gives once, few, many or a size class.

J gene | V gene | clone size | D gene | CDR3 DNA | CDR3 protein
TRBJ1-5 | TRBV27 | . | . | TGTGCCAGCAGTTTGGTGAATGGTCAGCCCCAGCATTTT | CASSLVNGQPQHF
TRBJ2-5 | TRBV9 | few | . | TGTGCCAGCAGCGTTCTACCCCAAGAGACCCAGTACTTC | CASSVLPQETQYF
TRBJ1-3 | TRBV2 | few | . | TGTGCCAGCAGTGAAGCCGTTGGGGGGCCTGGAAACACCATATATTTT | CASSEAVGGPGNTIYF
TRBJ2-2 | TRBV7-7 | . | . | TGTGCTAGCAGCTCGAGCTGGGACGGGCCGAACACCGGGGAGCTGTTTTTT | CASSSSWDGPNTGELFF
TRBJ2-1 | TRBV11-2 | . | . | TGTGCCAGCAGCTTAGAAAGAGGAAACGGGGGCAATGAGCAGTTCTTC | CASSLERGNGGNEQFF
TRBJ2-3 | TRBV5-1 | . | TRBD1 | TGCGCCAGCACCAAAGGGGGCTTGGGGGGCACAGATACGCAGTATTTT | CASTKGGLGGTDTQYF
TRBJ2-5 | TRBV24-1 | few | . | TGTGCCACCAGTGATTCTCGGGGACTCCAAGAGACCCAGTACTTC | CATSDSRGLQETQYF
TRBJ2-1 | TRBV5-1 | many | . | TGCGCCAGCAGCTTCCAGGGAATGTCCTACAATGAGCAGTTCTTC | CASSFQGMSYNEQFF
TRBJ2-7 | TRBV12-3/TRBV12-4 | many | . | TGTGCCAGCAGTTTGGCAGGGCCCTCCTACGAGCAGTACTTC | CASSLAGPSYEQYF
TRBJ1-2 | TRBV9 | . | . | TGTGCCAGCAGCGCACACGTAGACACAAACTATGGCTACACCTTC | CASSAHVDTNYGYTF
TRBJ1-2 | TRBV5-6 | . | . | TGTGCCAGCAGCTTCCAAGGAACTTGGGGGGGCTACACCTTC | CASSFQGTWGGYTF
TRBJ1-1 | TRBV18 | few | TRBD1 | TGTGCCACCGACGCAGGGGGCGGAAACACTGAAGCTTTCTTT | CATDAGGGNTEAFF
TRBJ2-5 | TRBV4-3 | few | TRBD2 | TGCGCCAGCAGCCAAGATCTGGGCAGTCAGCGGGGGGAGACCCAGTACTTC | CASSQDLGSQRGETQYF
TRBJ2-4 | TRBV4-1 | . | TRBD1 | TGCGCCAGCAGCAATAACCAGGGGGCGGTCATTCAGTACTTC | CASSNNQGAVIQYF
TRBJ2-1 | TRBV5-1 | . | . | TGCGCCAGCACCCGATTATTGGCAGGAACCTACAATGAGCAGTTCTTC | CASTRLLAGTYNEQFF
TRBJ2-1 | TRBV5-1 | few | . | TGCGCCAGCAGCTTGACCGGGACCCGGAACAATGAGCAGTTCTTC | CASSLTGTRNNEQFF
TRBJ1-5 | TRBV21-1 | few | . | TGTGCCAGCAGCCTCGATCCCCCAGGGGAAGGCAGCAATCAGCCCCAGCATTTT | CASSLDPPGEGSNQPQHF
TRBJ2-1 | TRBV5-1 | . | TRBD2 | TGCGCCAGCAAGGGACTAGCGGTTTACAATGAGCAGTTCTTC | CASKGLAVYNEQFF
TRBJ1-6 | TRBV12-3/TRBV12-4 | few | TRBD1 | TGTGCCAGCAGTCCGATAGGACAGGGGGGTCGGCCCCTCCACTTT | CASSPIGQGGRPLHF
TRBJ1-1 | TRBV20-1 | . | TRBD1 | TGCAGTGCTACCGAGGGGGCTCGGACTGAAGCTTTCTTT | CSATEGARTEAFF
TRBJ2-1 | TRBV7-8 | few | . | TGTGCCAGCAGCTTACGGGGGGGACAGGGTTATGAGCAGTTCTTC | CASSLRGGQGYEQFF
TRBJ1-2 | TRBV18 | . | . | TGTGCCAGCTCCCCCAGAGGGGACTATGGCTACACCTTC | CASSPRGDYGYTF